Shown below are 9 T cell receptor beta chains from a single sample sequenced in a study of blood T cells in healthy people across ages. Primed by a sample-barcoded 5' primer and a J-beta primer mix, a second PCR proceeded for about 6 to 11 cycles. TCRdb redid the calling of the 5' RACE reads with MiXCR, one entry per CDR3 protein. The sample shows more than 750,000 distinct CDR3 sequences, 25% to 35% of them seen only once. The same sample was also studied in work on T cells of mothers and their children.

The sequenced material came from blood. These receptors were taken from a woman in her 40s in good health.

The chain is built from TRBV10-3 and TRBJ1-1; weak D call: TRBD1 (5 bases). Germline V gene data show CDR1 as ENHRY and CDR2 as SYGVKD. The V gene lost 4 bases and the J gene lost 0 bases, with 9 bases spanning the gap. The CDR3 is made up of 14 amino acids. The CDR3, as DNA: TGTGCCATCAGTGCAGGGTCAATGAACACTGAAGCTTTCTTT. The encoded protein is CAISAGSMNTEAFF.

This clonotype was detected many times. The rearrangement joins TRBV7-3 to TRBJ1-2, with TRBD1 as a possible D gene (6 bases). Deletions cut 1 base from V and 7 bases from J, with 16 bases between. The V gene's germline CDR1 is SGHTA and CDR2 FQGTGA. This CDR3 has 15 residues. The CDR3 spells CASSLNPQGTGGYTF. The CDR3 DNA reads as TGTGCCAGCAGCTTAAACCCGCAGGGGACCGGTGGCTACACCTTC.

A few counts support this clonotype. The rearrangement joins TRBV29-1 to TRBJ2-5; TRBD1 is a possible D gene (5 bases). The end of the DNA is better explained by TRBJ2-7, so the J call may be wrong. This CDR3 has 11 residues. CDR1 and CDR2 (germline): SQVTM, ANQGSEA. For the CDR3, the DNA is TGCAGCGTACGGACACCCCTCGAGCAGTACTTC. Translated, it gives CSVRTPLEQYF.

This rearrangement joins TRBV27 to TRBJ2-1; TRBD2 matches 12 bases. V lost 4 bases and J lost 5; bases outside the gene matches: 9. CDR1 and CDR2 (germline): MNHEY, SMNVEV (reference sequence). The CDR3 contains 17 residues. The CDR3 region has the DNA TGTGCCAGCAGTTCCAGGCTAGCGGGAGGGCTCGACAATGAGCAGTTCTTC. Translation gives CASSSRLAGGLDNEQFF.

This clonotype was counted a few times. The rearrangement links TRBV7-2 to TRBJ2-7; D is ambiguous. CDR1 is SGHTA, CDR2 FQGNSA, per germline. V was pared by 5 bases and J by 2 bases, with 10 bases between. The CDR3 extends over 13 amino acids. The CDR3 here is CASSRTEAYEQYF. The CDR3 DNA follows: TGTGCCAGCAGCCGGACGGAAGCCTACGAGCAGTACTTC.

In this sample, this clonotype turned up many times. This sequence joins TRBV7-6 and TRBJ1-2; D perhaps matches TRBD1 (5 bases). This CDR3 is 13 amino acids long. Germline V gives CDR1 SGHVS, CDR2 FNYEAQ. The germline V and J ends were trimmed by 1 base and 6 bases, with 9 bases remaining between them. The CDR3 protein is CASSLGGVDGYTF. The CDR3 DNA reads as TGTGCCAGCAGCTTAGGAGGGGTGGATGGCTACACCTTC.

This clonotype has just a few counts. The chain carries TRBV28 and TRBJ2-1; D gene unclear. In germline, CDR1 is MDHEN, CDR2 SYDVKM. Trimming stripped 6 bases from V and 4 bases from J, with 16 bases between. This CDR3 comprises 15 residues. The CDR3 DNA is TGTGCCAGCAGGCCACAGTCGAACGTTTACAATGAGCAGTTCTTC. It translates to CASRPQSNVYNEQFF.

The genes are TRBV2 and TRBJ2-5; the D gene is possibly TRBD2 (6 bases). The germline CDR1 and CDR2 sequences are SNHLY and FYNNEI. V shed 6 bases and J shed 1 base, with 15 bases lying between them. This CDR3 region has 15 residues. The CDR3 sequence is CASSTGLTFQETQYF. Here the CDR3 DNA reads TGTGCCAGCAGCACAGGACTAACCTTCCAAGAGACCCAGTACTTC. Using reference TRBV2 and TRBJ2-5 for the parts outside the CDR3, the full variable domain is EPEVTQTPSHQVTQMGQEVILRCVPISNHLYFYWYRQILGQKVEFLVSFYNNEISEKSEIFDDQFSVERPDGSNFTLKIRSTKLEDSAMYFCASSTGLTFQETQYFGPGTRLLVL.

This clonotype was recorded only once. CDR3 in amino acids: CASSVTGGRTGELFF. The CDR3, as DNA: TGTGCCAGCAGCGTAACGGGAGGGCGGACCGGGGAGCTGTTTTTT. The chain couples TRBV9 to TRBJ2-2, with 8 positions matching TRBD2. CDR3 size: 15 residues. The ends lost 1 base at V and 5 bases at J; junction bases unmatched: 4. The germline gives CDR1 SGDLS, CDR2 YYNGEE.